The 22 T cell receptor beta chains below were found in one sample sequenced in a study of blood T cells in healthy people across ages (dated by TCRdb to between 2015 and 2017). The library relied on 5' RACE. The instrument given in TCRdb is Illumina HiSeq 2500. A second PCR of about 6 to 11 cycles was performed with a sample-barcoded 5' primer and a J-beta primer mix. Using fastp trimming at Q25 and MiXCR clonotype assembly, TCRdb reanalyzed the public sequencing data and kept in-frame beta chains. Rows matching on CDR3 protein sequence are summarized as one entry with the most common DNA and genes. The table for this sample lists approximately 1.5 million distinct CDR3 sequences; about 32% of them were counted only once. The top ten clones comprise over 9% of the sample. The sample was blood. The receptors were sampled from a woman aged 25 to 39 in good health.

This rearrangement joins TRBV5-4 to TRBJ1-1; possible D gene TRBD1, 5 bases. Between the trimmed V and J ends, which lost 6 bases and 0 bases, there was a span of 15 bases. The CDR3 contains 15 residues. Germline CDR1 reads SGHNT; CDR2 reads YYREEE (reference sequence). The CDR3 DNA sequence: TGTGCCAGCACGACCGGTTGGGGGGTGAACACTGAAGCTTTCTTT. It yields the protein CASTTGWGVNTEAFF.

This chain connects TRBV9 to TRBJ2-1; D not resolved. This CDR3 has 16 amino acids. V was clipped by 0 bases and J by 0 bases, with 10 bases between them. Germline V gives CDR1 SGDLS, CDR2 YYNGEE. The CDR3 protein is CASSVGGPSSYNEQFF. For the CDR3, the DNA is TGTGCCAGCAGCGTAGGTGGCCCGAGCTCCTACAATGAGCAGTTCTTC.

Note on this clonotype: Mismatch with germline at one junction end may stem from a read error. The chain employs TRBV12-3 or TRBV12-4 and TRBJ2-1; 8 bases align to TRBD2. The CDR3 is 15 amino acids. The CDR3, as DNA: TGTGCCAGCAGTTTGAGCGGGAGCTCCCACAATGAGCAGTTCTTC. Its translation: CASSLSGSSHNEQFF.

The genes are TRBV18 and TRBJ1-5; perhaps TRBD1 as D (5 bases). V was pared by 4 bases and J by 8 bases, with 12 bases between. Germline V gene lookup returns CDR1 KGHSH and CDR2 LQKENI. The CDR3 length is 13 residues. Here the CDR3 reads CASSRDPREPQHF. As DNA, the CDR3 is TGTGCCAGCTCACGGGACCCTAGGGAGCCCCAGCATTTT.

This clonotype was counted once. This rearrangement joins TRBV6-2 or TRBV6-3 to TRBJ2-3; 7 bases are a match to TRBD1. Trimming at V came to 4 bases and at J to 0 bases, leaving 7 bases not matched to a gene. Germline CDR1 and CDR2: MNHEY and SVGEGT. CDR3 size: 16 residues. The CDR3 sequence is CASSFTGQISTDTQYF. The CDR3 region has the DNA TGTGCCAGCAGTTTCACGGGACAGATTAGCACAGATACGCAGTATTTT.

The count of this clonotype is one. A read error is likely, as this CDR3 ends without the conserved phenylalanine or tryptophan. The gene calls are TRBV6-2 or TRBV6-3 and TRBJ2-1, with 9 bases that match TRBD2. Germline loops: CDR1 MNHEY, CDR2 SVGEGT. This CDR3 has 13 residues. V was pared by 7 bases and J by 8 bases, with 6 bases of the junction left unmatched. CDR3 protein: CASNGSGRHEQFL. CDR3 DNA sequence: TGTGCCAGCAATGGTAGCGGGAGACATGAGCAGTTCCTC.

V gene TRBV6-1 combines with J gene TRBJ2-2; 9 positions match TRBD2. The CDR3 spans 15 residues. V was pared by 2 bases and J by 6 bases, with 4 bases of the junction left unmatched. Germline CDR1 and CDR2: MNHNS and SASEGT. The CDR3, as DNA: TGTGCCAGCAGTGAACTCGCGGGGGGGCCCGGGGAGCTGTTTTTT. Residues: CASSELAGGPGELFF.

In this sample, this clonotype turned up a few times. The chain employs TRBV29-1 and TRBJ2-5; 9 bases agree with TRBD1. Germline CDR1 is SQVTM and CDR2 is ANQGSEA. This CDR3 is built from 15 residues. Trimming removed 6 bases from V and 3 bases from J; junction bases left unmatched: 11. The CDR3 DNA reads TGCAGCGTGACTACCGGGACAGGGTGGGAAGAGACCCAGTACTTC. It yields the protein CSVTTGTGWEETQYF.

The rearrangement joins TRBV6-1 to TRBJ1-6; D call uncertain. Trimming removed 4 bases at V and 0 bases at J, with 10 bases between. The CDR3 is 16 amino acids. The germline CDR1 and CDR2 sequences are MNHNS and SASEGT. In nucleotides, the CDR3 is TGTGCCAGCAGTGGGACGGGAAGCTCCTATAATTCACCCCTCCACTTT. Amino acids: CASSGTGSSYNSPLHF.

The chain carries TRBV5-1 and TRBJ2-3; 9 bases agree with TRBD2. This CDR3 has 16 amino acids. The germline gives CDR1 SGHRS, CDR2 YFSETQ. V lost 2 bases, J lost 1 base, and 5 bases stayed unmatched. The CDR3 DNA sequence: TGCGCCAGCAGCTTACGAGCGGGGGGACGCACAGATACGCAGTATTTT. The encoded protein is CASSLRAGGRTDTQYF.

About this clonotype: Compared with germline, one end of the junction differs, possibly owing to a read error. This chain connects TRBV11-2 to TRBJ2-4; no reliable D call. The J call may be mistaken, given a closer DNA end match to TRBJ2-7. The CDR3 has 16 amino acids. Germline CDR1 is SGHAT and CDR2 is FQNNGV. This CDR3 reads CASSNSRQKRSFEQYF. CDR3 in DNA: TGTGCCAGCAGCAACTCTCGACAAAAACGGTCCTTCGAGCAGTACTTC.

This chain links TRBV27 with TRBJ1-1, with D possibly being TRBD1 (6 bases). This CDR3 comprises 14 residues. Trimming stripped 3 bases from V and 4 bases from J, with 12 bases between. Germline V gene sequence: CDR1 MNHEY, CDR2 SMNVEV (reference sequence). CDR3 coding DNA: TGTGCCAGCAGTTTTGGGGGGGCGACCACTGAAGCTTTCTTT. Protein product: CASSFGGATTEAFF.

Note on this clonotype: One base away lies a much larger clone, so this may be a sequencing read error. This sequence joins TRBV5-1 and TRBJ2-7; D remains unclear. The CDR3 extends over 15 amino acids. Germline loops: CDR1 SGHRS, CDR2 YFSETQ. Here the CDR3 DNA reads TGCGCCGGCAGCTTGGAAGGGCTGGGATCCTACGAGCAGTACTTC. Translated, it gives CAGSLEGLGSYEQYF.

The rearrangement uses TRBV9 and TRBJ2-7; maybe TRBD2 (5 bases). The CDR3 is 15 amino acids. Looked up from germline, CDR1 is SGDLS and CDR2 is YYNGEE. Trimming stripped 6 bases from V and 7 bases from J, with 23 bases between. The CDR3 sequence is CASTRYLAGYNEQYF. CDR3 sequence (DNA): TGTGCCAGCACCAGGTACCTAGCTGGGTACAATGAGCAGTACTTC.

This clonotype was seen just once. The J gene is TRBJ1-2, the V gene TRBV21-1; TRBD1 is the table's D call, not checked against the DNA. TRBV21-1 is a listed pseudogene. The CDR3 covers 16 residues. The CDR3 DNA is TGTGCCAGCAGCAGGAGGGACAGGACGAATCTGAAGGGCTACACCTTC. It specifies CASSRRDRTNLKGYTF.

This clonotype has just a few counts. This could be a read error, since a much larger clone is one nucleotide away. The rearrangement joins TRBV5-1 to TRBJ2-1, with 10 bases aligning to TRBD1. CDR3 length: 15 amino acids. Germline V gene data show CDR1 as SGHRS and CDR2 as YFSETQ. The trim removed 7 bases at V and 5 bases at J, leaving 9 bases unmatched. In DNA, the CDR3 is TGCGCCAGCGGCAGGACAGGGGGAGACAACAATGAGCAGTTCTTC. Protein product: CASGRTGGDNNEQFF.

This clonotype was detected many times. The V gene is TRBV7-6, the J gene TRBJ2-5, with D uncertain. The germline CDR1 and CDR2 sequences are SGHVS and FNYEAQ. The germline V and J ends were trimmed by 4 bases and 5 bases, with 11 bases remaining between them. The CDR3 spans 13 residues. CDR3 sequence reads: CASSSTGWETQYF. In DNA, the CDR3 is TGTGCCAGCAGCTCTACCGGTTGGGAGACCCAGTACTTC.

The V and J genes are TRBV6-2 or TRBV6-3 and TRBJ2-2; D is unresolved. V shed 7 bases and J shed 0 bases, with 9 bases lying between them. The germline gives CDR1 MNHEY, CDR2 SVGEGT. The CDR3 is 14 residues long. The CDR3 loop is CASMSRTNTGELFF. In DNA, the CDR3 is TGTGCCAGCATGTCCCGGACGAACACCGGGGAGCTGTTTTTT.

V and J are TRBV7-9 and TRBJ2-5; TRBD2 matches 10 bases. CDR1 is SEHNR and CDR2 is FQNEAQ in the germline V gene (reference sequence). The CDR3 loop spans 15 amino acids. Losses at the gene ends were 2 bases for V and 11 bases for J; bases not matched to a gene: 11. CDR3 bases: TGTGCCAGCAGCTTACTAGCGGGAGTCTACAATGAGCAGTACTTC. It is translated as CASSLLAGVYNEQYF.

This rearrangement joins TRBV9 to TRBJ2-6, with 10 bases fitting TRBD2. Trimming cost V 0 bases and J 4 bases; bases outside gene matches: 4. Per germline, CDR1 SGDLS and CDR2 YYNGEE. The CDR3 has 17 amino acids. This chain's CDR3 is CASSVALAGVGANVLTF. The CDR3 DNA is TGTGCCAGCAGCGTAGCCCTAGCGGGAGTAGGGGCCAACGTCCTGACTTTC.

This clonotype was counted a few times. The rearrangement links TRBV20-1 to TRBJ2-5; D may be TRBD1 (6 bases). V was shortened by 7 bases and J by 5 bases, with 20 bases between the two germline ends. Germline CDR1 and CDR2: DFQATT and SNEGSKA (reference sequence). The CDR3 is 14 residues long. The CDR3 loop is CSVHRDTTSETQYF. Written as DNA, the CDR3 is TGCAGTGTTCACCGGGACACGACTTCGGAGACCCAGTACTTC.

This clonotype was seen only a few times. The chain links TRBV20-1 to TRBJ2-3; 8 bases fit TRBD2. This CDR3 region has 16 residues. The ends lost 5 bases at V and 2 bases at J; junction bases unmatched: 12. Germline CDR1 is DFQATT and CDR2 is SNEGSKA (reference sequence). The CDR3, as DNA: TGCAGTGCTGAAAAACCGGGACTAGTTCCCACAGATACGCAGTATTTT. The encoded protein is CSAEKPGLVPTDTQYF.